These T cell receptor beta chains were read from a single sample in a study of T-cell memory formation after mild COVID-19. TCRdb re-analysed the 5' RACE reads in MiXCR, keeping a single row per CDR3 protein. The sample records around 370,000 distinct CDR3 sequences, under 25% being singletons. Specimen: PBMCs or a T cell subset sorted from them (not recorded which). These TCRs come from an adult woman who had mild COVID-19 (a few samples of this study predate the infection). Cell type and time point are not known. The CDR3 runs from the conserved cysteine through the conserved F or W. A D gene is named only where the DNA matches it firmly. Size tells how often a clone was seen (once, few, many) or the class of an expanded clone, and some rows leave it out.

J gene,D gene,clone size,V gene,CDR3 DNA,CDR3 protein
TRBJ1-5,TRBD1,few,TRBV27,TGTGCCAGCAGTCAGCGGACAGGAACTGCAGATCAGCCCCAGCATTTT,CASSQRTGTADQPQHF
TRBJ1-1,NA,NA,TRBV30,TGTGCCTGGAGTGTACCGGCAGGGAGGTACACTGAAGCTTTCTTT,CAWSVPAGRYTEAFF
TRBJ2-5,NA,NA,TRBV14,TGTGCCAGCAGGGGGCCCACTGAGGAGACCCAGTACTTC,CASRGPTEETQYF
TRBJ2-1,TRBD2,once,TRBV11-1,TGTGCCAGCAGCCTCACCCAGCGGGGGGCCGATAGTGAGCAGTTCTTC,CASSLTQRGADSEQFF
TRBJ1-5,NA,many,TRBV7-2,TGTGCCAGCACCCCCGGGGGGGGAGGTCAGCCCCAGCATTTT,CASTPGGGGQPQHF
TRBJ2-3,NA,few,TRBV7-6,TGTGCCAGCAGCAGCGTCCCAGATACGCAGTATTTT,CASSSVPDTQYF
TRBJ2-5,NA,few,TRBV7-2,TGTGCCAGCAACCCTCCTAGCGAAAGGACCCAGTACTTC,CASNPPSERTQYF
TRBJ2-7,NA,NA,TRBV9,TGTGCCAGCAGCGGGCACAAATCCTACGAGCAGTACTTC,CASSGHKSYEQYF
TRBJ1-4,NA,NA,TRBV27,TGTGCCAGCAGTTTATCCCCGTCCGGGGAGGGTGAAAAACTGTTTTTT,CASSLSPSGEGEKLFF
TRBJ2-1,NA,few,TRBV7-2,TGTGCCAGCAGCCACAGAGCGGAGACGGTATACAATGAGCAGTTCTTC,CASSHRAETVYNEQFF
TRBJ1-2,TRBD1,few,TRBV2,TGTGCCAGCAAAGCGGACAGGGTAAATGGCTACACCTTC,CASKADRVNGYTF
TRBJ2-3,NA,NA,TRBV20-1,TGCAGTGCTAGACTCTACAGCCCCACAGATACGCAGTATTTT,CSARLYSPTDTQYF
TRBJ2-1,TRBD1,NA,TRBV4-3,TGCGCCAGCAGCCAAGCTACCGGGACAGGAGACAATGAGCAGTTCTTC,CASSQATGTGDNEQFF
TRBJ2-3,TRBD2,NA,TRBV10-3,TGTGCCATCAGCACGCTAGCGGGGATCACAGATACGCAGTATTTT,CAISTLAGITDTQYF
TRBJ2-3,NA,NA,TRBV12-3/TRBV12-4,TGTGCCAGCGGCCCGATGTCGCGAAACACAGATACGCAGTATTTT,CASGPMSRNTDTQYF
TRBJ2-3,TRBD2,once,TRBV3-1,TGTGCCAGCAGCCCCCCTGGTAGCGGGAGCCGAGGTACGCAGTATTTT,CASSPPGSGSRGTQYF
TRBJ2-5,TRBD2,NA,TRBV7-2,TGTGCCAGCAGCGCACCCCGGGGGGGTTTACAAGAGACCCAGTACTTC,CASSAPRGGLQETQYF
TRBJ2-5,TRBD1,few,TRBV3-1,TGTGCCAGCAGCCAAGCTGGACAGGGAGAGACCCAGTACTTC,CASSQAGQGETQYF
TRBJ2-7,NA,few,TRBV7-2,TGTGCCAGCAGCCTATCGTCCTTACAGTCCTACGAGCAGTACTTC,CASSLSSLQSYEQYF
TRBJ2-2,NA,NA,TRBV9,TGTGCCAGCAGCTTACAGCAGTCCGGGGAGCTGTTTTTT,CASSLQQSGELFF
TRBJ1-4,TRBD1,NA,TRBV29-1,TGCAGCGTTGAAGGGAGGGCAGGGGGAAGGGAAAAACTGTTTTTT,CSVEGRAGGREKLFF
TRBJ2-3,TRBD2,few,TRBV15,TGTGCCACCAGCAGAGGGAGCGGGGGGCGGGCAGATACGCAGTATTTT,CATSRGSGGRADTQYF
TRBJ1-2,TRBD1,few,TRBV5-1,TGCGCCAGCAGCTCGAGGACAGGGGGGAACTATGGCTACACCTTC,CASSSRTGGNYGYTF
TRBJ2-2,TRBD2,few,TRBV4-2,TGTGCCAGCAGCCTAACGGGACTAGCGGGGGGGGCGGTCGGGGAGCTGTTTTTT,CASSLTGLAGGAVGELFF
TRBJ1-5,NA,NA,TRBV3-2,TGTGCCATCAGCCAGCGCCGGGACAGGGGCCCTAATAGCAATCAGCCCCAGCATTTT,CAISQRRDRGPNSNQPQHF
TRBJ2-3,TRBD1,NA,TRBV6-5,TGTGCCAGCAGTGGCGGACAGGGGACGCAGTATTTT,CASSGGQGTQYF
TRBJ2-3,TRBD2,NA,TRBV24-1,TGTGCCACCAGTGATTACAGAGCGGGGGCCACAGATACGCAGTATTTT,CATSDYRAGATDTQYF
TRBJ1-5,TRBD1,many,TRBV12-3/TRBV12-4,TGTGCCAGCAGTGGGACAGGCAATCAGCCCCAGCATTTT,CASSGTGNQPQHF
TRBJ1-1,TRBD1,NA,TRBV29-1,TGCAGCTCCTGGAAGGGACAGAGGATGAACACTGAAGCTTTCTTT,CSSWKGQRMNTEAFF
TRBJ2-7,NA,NA,TRBV7-2,TGTGCCAGCAGCTTCTACGGGACTTACAGCTACGAGCAGTACTTC,CASSFYGTYSYEQYF
TRBJ2-7,NA,many,TRBV19,TGTGCCAGTAGTTTCATCGCAACAGGATCGAGCTCCTACGAGCAGTACTTC,CASSFIATGSSSYEQYF
TRBJ1-1,NA,few,TRBV7-2,TGTGCCAGCCAGAGGGACGTAGTGAACACTGAAGCTTTCTTT,CASQRDVVNTEAFF
TRBJ1-5,NA,NA,TRBV5-1,TGCGCCAGCAGCTTGGCCGGGGGGCCATATCAGCCCCAGCATTTT,CASSLAGGPYQPQHF
TRBJ1-1,NA,once,TRBV11-3,TGTGCCAGCAGCTTAGGGGGGATATTGGGCACTGAAGCTTTCTTT,CASSLGGILGTEAFF
TRBJ1-1,NA,NA,TRBV20-1,TGCAGTGCTAGGATCGAAGCTTTCTTT,CSARIEAFF
TRBJ1-1,NA,NA,TRBV30,TGTGCCTGGAGTGCCGGACAGAGCACTGAAGCTTTCTTT,CAWSAGQSTEAFF
TRBJ2-7,NA,NA,TRBV12-3/TRBV12-4,TGTGCCAGCAGTTTAGCGGGACAATACGACGAGCAGTACTTC,CASSLAGQYDEQYF
TRBJ1-2,TRBD1,NA,TRBV7-2,TGTGCCAGCAGCTTAGCCACTTCTTCCGGGACAGAAGTCTATGGCTACACCTTC,CASSLATSSGTEVYGYTF
TRBJ1-1,TRBD1,NA,TRBV25-1,TGTGCCAGCAGTGAAGGAAAACAGGGGGATGCTGAAGCTTTCTTT,CASSEGKQGDAEAFF
TRBJ2-3,NA,many,TRBV7-2,TGTGCCAGCAGCTTAGGGCTAGGAGGCGCAGATACGCAGTATTTT,CASSLGLGGADTQYF
TRBJ2-7,NA,few,TRBV9,TGTGCCAGCAGCGTAGAACCATGGTACGAGCAGTACTTC,CASSVEPWYEQYF
TRBJ2-3,TRBD1,many,TRBV4-2,TGTGCCAGCAGCCCACAGGGGACGGCTACGCAGTATTTT,CASSPQGTATQYF